A single sample gave rise to the 2 T cell receptor beta chains below, sequenced in a study of vaccination and CD4 T cells after COVID-19. These TCRs are of unknown antigen specificity. The treatment was: roughly 10-day PBMC culture with coronavirus spike peptide pools or control peptides (ViraFEST assay). Oncomine TCR Beta short-read sequencing was applied to DNA from cultured CD4+ T cells. TCRdb re-derived calls from the PCR reads in MiXCR, one entry per CDR3 protein. This table holds about 24,000 distinct CDR3 sequences, around 62% found once. Material: CD4+ T cells from blood, cultured in vitro. These receptors were taken from a human donor who had recovered from COVID-19.

This chain uses TRBV6-1 with TRBJ2-1; tentatively, D is TRBD2 (5 bases). The CDR3 extends over 14 amino acids. V was clipped by 4 bases and J by 5 bases, with 12 bases between them. Germline assignment: CDR1 MNHNS and CDR2 SASEGT. The CDR3: CASSVDGVNNEQFF. The DNA of the CDR3 is TGTGCCAGCAGTGTAGACGGGGTAAACAATGAGCAGTTCTTC.

J is TRBJ1-2 and V is TRBV7-2; D perhaps matches TRBD1 (6 bases). CDR1 and CDR2 (germline): SGHTA, FQGNSA. V lost 6 bases to trimming and J lost 5 bases, with 19 bases between them. This CDR3 is 15 amino acids long. CDR3 region: CASREGTPLRYGYTF. In nucleotides, the CDR3 is TGTGCCAGCAGAGAAGGGACACCCCTTAGGTATGGCTACACCTTC.